This record looks at one T cell receptor beta chain sequence and its context. The antigen is unknown. Researchers took RNA transcripts and amplified the TCR beta CDR3 regions from them. HTBI primers were employed in a first-round RT-PCR of the TCR CDR3. MiXCR was run by TCRdb on the multiplex PCR reads, yielding one entry per CDR3 protein. The table has approximately 490,000 distinct CDR3 sequences, roughly 22% seen once. Duration under 3 months, a NOSPECS grade of at least 4, and a Clinical Activity Score of at least 3 characterized the ophthalmopathy patients. The record originates from a study of T cells in Graves' hyperthyroidism and ophthalmopathy. Turning to the study itself: Sampling of peripheral blood happened at initial diagnosis, prior to any treatment.

General study results and limits: The blood repertoire included most of the expanded thyroid clonotypes above 0.001.

The sample consisted of blood. The receptor comes from a woman in her seventies with Graves' ophthalmopathy.

The CDR3 DNA follows: TGCGCCAGCGAGGGTTGGGGGACAGATACGCAGTATTTT. It translates to CASEGWGTDTQYF. This sequence joins TRBV10-2 and TRBJ2-3, with D perhaps TRBD1 or TRBD2 (5 bases each). Germline CDR1 is WSHSY and CDR2 is SAAADI. V was clipped by 8 bases and J by 3 bases, with 12 bases between them. CDR3 size: 13 residues.